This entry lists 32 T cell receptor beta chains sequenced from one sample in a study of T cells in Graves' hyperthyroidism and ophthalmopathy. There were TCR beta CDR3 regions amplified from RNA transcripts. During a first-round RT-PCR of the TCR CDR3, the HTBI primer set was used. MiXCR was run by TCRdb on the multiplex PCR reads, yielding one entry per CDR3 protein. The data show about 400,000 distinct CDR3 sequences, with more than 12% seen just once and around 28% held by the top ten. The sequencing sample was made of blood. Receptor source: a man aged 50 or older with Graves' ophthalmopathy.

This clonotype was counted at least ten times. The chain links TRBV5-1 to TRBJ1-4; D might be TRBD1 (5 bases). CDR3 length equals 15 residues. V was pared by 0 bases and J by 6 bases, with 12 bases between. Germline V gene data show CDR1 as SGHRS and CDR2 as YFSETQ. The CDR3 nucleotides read TGCGCCAGCAGCTTGGACGGCAGGGTGGATGAAAAACTGTTTTTT. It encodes CASSLDGRVDEKLFF.

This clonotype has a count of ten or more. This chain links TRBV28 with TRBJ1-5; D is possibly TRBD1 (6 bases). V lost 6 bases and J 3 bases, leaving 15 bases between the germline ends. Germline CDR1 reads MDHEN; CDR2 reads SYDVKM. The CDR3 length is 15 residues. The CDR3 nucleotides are TGTGCCAGCAGCTACCAGGACAGTTACAATCAGCCCCAGCATTTT. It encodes CASSYQDSYNQPQHF.

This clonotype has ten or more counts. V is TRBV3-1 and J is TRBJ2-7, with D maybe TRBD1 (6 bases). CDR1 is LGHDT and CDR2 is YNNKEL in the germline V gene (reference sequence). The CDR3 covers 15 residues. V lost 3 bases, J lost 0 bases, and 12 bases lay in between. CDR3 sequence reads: CASSQGATSSYEQYF. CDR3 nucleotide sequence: TGTGCCAGCAGCCAGGGGGCCACCAGCTCCTACGAGCAGTACTTC.

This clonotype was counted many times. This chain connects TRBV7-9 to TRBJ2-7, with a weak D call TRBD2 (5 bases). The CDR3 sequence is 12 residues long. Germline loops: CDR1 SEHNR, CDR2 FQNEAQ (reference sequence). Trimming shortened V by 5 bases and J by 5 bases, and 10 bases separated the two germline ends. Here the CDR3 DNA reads TGTGCCAGCAGCGTTGAGGGTCACGAGCAGTACTTC. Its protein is CASSVEGHEQYF.

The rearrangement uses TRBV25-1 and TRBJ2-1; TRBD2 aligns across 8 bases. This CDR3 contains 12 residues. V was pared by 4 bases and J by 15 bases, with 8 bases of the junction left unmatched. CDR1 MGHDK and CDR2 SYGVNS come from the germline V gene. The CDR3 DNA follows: TGTGCCAGCAGTGCTCTAGCGGGTTCTCTGTTCTTC. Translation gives CASSALAGSLFF.

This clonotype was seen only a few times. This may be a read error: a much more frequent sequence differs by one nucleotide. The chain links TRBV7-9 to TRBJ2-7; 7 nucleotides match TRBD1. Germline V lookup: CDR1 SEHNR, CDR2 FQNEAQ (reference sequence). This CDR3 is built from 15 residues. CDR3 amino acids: CAGSYNRGSSYEQYF. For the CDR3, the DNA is TGTGCCGGCAGCTACAACAGGGGTAGCTCCTACGAGCAGTACTTC.

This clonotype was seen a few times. The CDR3 coding sequence is TGTGCCAGTAGTACCACAGGGAACTATGGCTACACCTTC. Its protein product is CASSTTGNYGYTF. V usage is TRBV19 and J usage is TRBJ1-2; possibly TRBD1 for D (6 bases). This CDR3 region has 13 residues. V was shortened by 4 bases and J by 2 bases, with 8 bases between the two germline ends. The V gene's germline CDR1 is LNHDA and CDR2 SQIVND (reference sequence). The entire variable domain, with the rest obtained from reference TRBV19 and TRBJ1-2, is as follows: DGGITQSPKYLFRKEGQNVTLSCEQNLNHDAMYWYRQDPGQGLRLIYYSQIVNDFQKGDIAEGYSVSREKKESFPLTVTSAQKNPTAFYLCASSTTGNYGYTFGSGTRLTVV.

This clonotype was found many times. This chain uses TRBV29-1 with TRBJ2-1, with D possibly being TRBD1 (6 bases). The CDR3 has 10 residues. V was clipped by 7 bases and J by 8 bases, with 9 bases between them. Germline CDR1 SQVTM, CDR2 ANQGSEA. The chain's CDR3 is CSGGHDEQFF. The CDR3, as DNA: TGCAGCGGGGGACATGATGAGCAGTTCTTC.

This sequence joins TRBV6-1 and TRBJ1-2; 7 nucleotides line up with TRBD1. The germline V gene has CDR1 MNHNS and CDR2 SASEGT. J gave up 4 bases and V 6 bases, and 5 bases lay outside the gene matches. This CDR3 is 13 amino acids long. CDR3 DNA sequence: TGTGCCAGCAGCAAAGGGACAGTCTATGGCTACACCTTC. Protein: CASSKGTVYGYTF.

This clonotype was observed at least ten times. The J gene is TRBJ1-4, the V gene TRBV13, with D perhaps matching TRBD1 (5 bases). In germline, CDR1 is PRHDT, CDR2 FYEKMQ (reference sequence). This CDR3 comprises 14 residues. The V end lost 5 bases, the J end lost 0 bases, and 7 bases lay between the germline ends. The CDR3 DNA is TGTGCCAGCAGCCGGGGGGCAACTAATGAAAAACTGTTTTTT. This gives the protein CASSRGATNEKLFF.

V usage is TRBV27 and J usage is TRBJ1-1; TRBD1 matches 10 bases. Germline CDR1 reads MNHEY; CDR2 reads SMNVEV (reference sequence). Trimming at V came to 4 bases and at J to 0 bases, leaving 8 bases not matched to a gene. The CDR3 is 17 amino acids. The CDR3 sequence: CASSSTDRGLMNTEAFF. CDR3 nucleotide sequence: TGTGCCAGCAGTTCAACCGACAGGGGGCTGATGAACACTGAAGCTTTCTTT.

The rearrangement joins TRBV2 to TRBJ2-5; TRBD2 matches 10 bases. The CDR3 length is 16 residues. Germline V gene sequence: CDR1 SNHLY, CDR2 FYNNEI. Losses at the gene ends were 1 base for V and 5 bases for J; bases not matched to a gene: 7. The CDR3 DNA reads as TGTGCCAGCAGTGAAGGGGCTAGCGGGAGTCTTGAGACCCAGTACTTC. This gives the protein CASSEGASGSLETQYF.

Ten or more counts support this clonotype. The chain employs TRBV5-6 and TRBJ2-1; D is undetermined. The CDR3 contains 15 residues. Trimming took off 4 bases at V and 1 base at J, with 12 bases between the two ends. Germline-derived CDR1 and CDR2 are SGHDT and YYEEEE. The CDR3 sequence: CASSPDTESYNEQFF. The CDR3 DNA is TGTGCCAGCAGCCCCGACACCGAATCCTACAATGAGCAGTTCTTC.

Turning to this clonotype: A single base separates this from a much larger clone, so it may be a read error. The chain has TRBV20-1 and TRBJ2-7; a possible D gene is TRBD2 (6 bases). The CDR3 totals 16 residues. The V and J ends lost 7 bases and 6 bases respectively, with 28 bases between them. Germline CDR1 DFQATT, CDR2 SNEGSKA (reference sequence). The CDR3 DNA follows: TGCAGTGTGGAAAGGGGACCGTGGAGGGCCCAAGGCGAGCAGTACTTC. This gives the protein CSVERGPWRAQGEQYF.

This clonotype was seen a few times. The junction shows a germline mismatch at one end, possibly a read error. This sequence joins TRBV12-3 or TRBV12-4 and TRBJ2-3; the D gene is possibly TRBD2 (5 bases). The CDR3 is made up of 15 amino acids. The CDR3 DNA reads TGTGCCGGCAGTTTGGCTGAGGGTCACACAGATACGCAGTATTTT. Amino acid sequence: CAGSLAEGHTDTQYF.

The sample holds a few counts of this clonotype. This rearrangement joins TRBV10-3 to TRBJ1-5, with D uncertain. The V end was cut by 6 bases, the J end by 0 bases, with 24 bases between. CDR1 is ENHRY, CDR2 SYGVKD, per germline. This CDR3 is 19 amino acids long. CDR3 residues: CAISQKTHEELFSNQPQHF. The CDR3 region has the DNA TGTGCCATCAGCCAGAAGACCCACGAGGAACTATTTAGCAATCAGCCCCAGCATTTT.

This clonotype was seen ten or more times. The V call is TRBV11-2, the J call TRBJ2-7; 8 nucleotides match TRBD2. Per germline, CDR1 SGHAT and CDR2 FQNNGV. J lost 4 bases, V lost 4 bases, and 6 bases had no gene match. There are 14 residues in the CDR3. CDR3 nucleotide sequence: TGTGCCAGCAGCTCACCGGGAGGGAGGTACGAGCAGTACTTC. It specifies CASSSPGGRYEQYF. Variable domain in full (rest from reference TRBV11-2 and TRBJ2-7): EAGVAQSPRYKIIEKRQSVAFWCNPISGHATLYWYQQILGQGPKLLIQFQNNGVVDDSQLPKDRFSAERLKGVDSTLKIQPAKLEDSAVYLCASSSPGGRYEQYFGPGTRLTVT.

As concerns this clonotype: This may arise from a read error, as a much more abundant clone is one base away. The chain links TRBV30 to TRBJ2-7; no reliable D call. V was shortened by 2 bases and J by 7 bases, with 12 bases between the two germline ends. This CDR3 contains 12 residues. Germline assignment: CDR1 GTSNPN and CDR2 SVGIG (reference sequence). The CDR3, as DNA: TGTGCCTGGAGTCCCACCAACCGGGAGCAGTACTTC. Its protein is CAWSPTNREQYF.

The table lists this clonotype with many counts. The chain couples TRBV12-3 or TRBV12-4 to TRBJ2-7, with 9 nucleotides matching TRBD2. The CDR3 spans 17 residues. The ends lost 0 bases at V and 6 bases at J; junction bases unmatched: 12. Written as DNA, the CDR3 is TGTGCCAGCAGTTTAGCCCCTTCCACGTTAGCGGGAGTCGAGCAGTACTTC. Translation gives CASSLAPSTLAGVEQYF.

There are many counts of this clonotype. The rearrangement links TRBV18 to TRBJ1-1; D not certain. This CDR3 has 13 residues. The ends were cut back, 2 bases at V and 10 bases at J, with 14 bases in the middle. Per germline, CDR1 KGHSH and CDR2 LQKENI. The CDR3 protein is CASSPVRPDTAFF. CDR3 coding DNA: TGTGCCAGCTCACCAGTCAGACCAGACACAGCTTTCTTT.

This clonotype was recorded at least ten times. CDR3 DNA sequence: TGTGCCAGCAGCCATATAGGGCCCCACTCTGGAAACACCATATATTTT. This gives the protein CASSHIGPHSGNTIYF. V and J are TRBV3-1 and TRBJ1-3, with D unresolved. The CDR3 consists of 16 residues. Trimming shortened V by 3 bases and J by 0 bases, and 12 bases separated the two germline ends. Looked up from germline, CDR1 is LGHDT and CDR2 is YNNKEL (reference sequence).

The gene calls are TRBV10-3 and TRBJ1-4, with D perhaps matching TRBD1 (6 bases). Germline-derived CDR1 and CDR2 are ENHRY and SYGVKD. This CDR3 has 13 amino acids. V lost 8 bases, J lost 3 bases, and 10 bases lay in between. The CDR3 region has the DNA TGTGCCATCCGCCAGGGGTCTAATGAAAAACTGTTTTTT. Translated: CAIRQGSNEKLFF.

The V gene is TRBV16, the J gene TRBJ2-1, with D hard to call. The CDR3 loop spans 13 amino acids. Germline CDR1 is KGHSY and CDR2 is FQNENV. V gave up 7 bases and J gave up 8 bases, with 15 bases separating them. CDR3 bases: TGTGCCAGCACTACTGAACCGGCGGATGAGCAGTTCTTC. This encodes CASTTEPADEQFF.

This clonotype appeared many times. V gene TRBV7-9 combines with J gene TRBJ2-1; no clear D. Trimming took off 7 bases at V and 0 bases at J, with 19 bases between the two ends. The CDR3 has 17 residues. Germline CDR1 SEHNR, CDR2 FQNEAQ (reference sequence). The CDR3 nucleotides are TGTGCCAGCATCCTCCGTCGGTGGCCAAGCTCCTACAATGAGCAGTTCTTC. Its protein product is CASILRRWPSSYNEQFF.

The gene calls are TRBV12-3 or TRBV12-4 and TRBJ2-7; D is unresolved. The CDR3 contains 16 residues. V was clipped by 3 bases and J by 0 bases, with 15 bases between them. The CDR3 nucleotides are TGTGCCAGCAGTTTCGGCGGCAGTCCGAGCTCCTACGAGCAGTACTTC. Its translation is CASSFGGSPSSYEQYF.

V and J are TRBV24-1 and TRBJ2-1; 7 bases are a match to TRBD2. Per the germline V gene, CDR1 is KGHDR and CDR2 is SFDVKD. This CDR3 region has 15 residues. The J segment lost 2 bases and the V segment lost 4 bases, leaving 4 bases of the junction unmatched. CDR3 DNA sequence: TGTGCCACCAGTGAGGTGGGACTACCCTACAATGAGCAGTTCTTC. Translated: CATSEVGLPYNEQFF.

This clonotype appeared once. The CDR3, as DNA: TGCAGTGCTAGGCCATCGGGACTAGCGCTTTACGAGCAGTACTTC. Translating it yields CSARPSGLALYEQYF. This chain links TRBV20-1 with TRBJ2-7, with TRBD2 matching 10 bases. The germline gives CDR1 DFQATT, CDR2 SNEGSKA (reference sequence). CDR3 size: 15 residues. V gave up 3 bases and J gave up 4 bases; unmatched junction bases: 9.

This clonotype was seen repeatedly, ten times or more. The CDR3 here is CASSGTDRGHNTQYF. CDR3 sequence (DNA): TGTGCCAGCAGCGGGACGGACAGGGGCCACAATACGCAGTATTTT. J is TRBJ2-3 and V is TRBV2; 9 positions match TRBD1. The CDR3 has 15 amino acids. V lost 6 bases and J lost 7; bases outside the gene matches: 11. Germline values: CDR1 SNHLY, CDR2 FYNNEI. Variable domain in full (rest from reference TRBV2 and TRBJ2-3): EPEVTQTPSHQVTQMGQEVILRCVPISNHLYFYWYRQILGQKVEFLVSFYNNEISEKSEIFDDQFSVERPDGSNFTLKIRSTKLEDSAMYFCASSGTDRGHNTQYFGPGTRLTVL.

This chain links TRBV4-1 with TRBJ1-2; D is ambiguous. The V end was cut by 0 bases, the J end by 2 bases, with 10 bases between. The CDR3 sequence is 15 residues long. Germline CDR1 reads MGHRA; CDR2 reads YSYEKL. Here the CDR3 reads CASSQDGPGNYGYTF. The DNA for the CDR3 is TGCGCCAGCAGCCAAGATGGTCCGGGGAACTATGGCTACACCTTC.

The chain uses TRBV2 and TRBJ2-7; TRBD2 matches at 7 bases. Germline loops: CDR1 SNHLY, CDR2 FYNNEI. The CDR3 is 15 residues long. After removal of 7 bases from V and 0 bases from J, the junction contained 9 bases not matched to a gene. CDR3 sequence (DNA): TGTGCCAGCACCGAACGACTAGCCGCCTCCTACGAGCAGTACTTC. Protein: CASTERLAASYEQYF.

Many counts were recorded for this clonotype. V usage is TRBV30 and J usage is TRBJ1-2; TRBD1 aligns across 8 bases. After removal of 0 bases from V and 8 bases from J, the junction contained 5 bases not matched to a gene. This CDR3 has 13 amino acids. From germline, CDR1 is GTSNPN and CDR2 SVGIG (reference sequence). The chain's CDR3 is CAWSVPTGVGYTF. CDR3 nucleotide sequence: TGTGCCTGGAGTGTACCGACAGGGGTCGGCTACACCTTC.

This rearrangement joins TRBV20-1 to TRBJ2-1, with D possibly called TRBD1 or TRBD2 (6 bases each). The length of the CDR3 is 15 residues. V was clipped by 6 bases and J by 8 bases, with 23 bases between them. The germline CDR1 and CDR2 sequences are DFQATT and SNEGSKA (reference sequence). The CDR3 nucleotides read TGCAGTGCCACCGGGGGCCAGCGGACCCGCCATGAGCAGTTCTTC. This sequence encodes CSATGGQRTRHEQFF.